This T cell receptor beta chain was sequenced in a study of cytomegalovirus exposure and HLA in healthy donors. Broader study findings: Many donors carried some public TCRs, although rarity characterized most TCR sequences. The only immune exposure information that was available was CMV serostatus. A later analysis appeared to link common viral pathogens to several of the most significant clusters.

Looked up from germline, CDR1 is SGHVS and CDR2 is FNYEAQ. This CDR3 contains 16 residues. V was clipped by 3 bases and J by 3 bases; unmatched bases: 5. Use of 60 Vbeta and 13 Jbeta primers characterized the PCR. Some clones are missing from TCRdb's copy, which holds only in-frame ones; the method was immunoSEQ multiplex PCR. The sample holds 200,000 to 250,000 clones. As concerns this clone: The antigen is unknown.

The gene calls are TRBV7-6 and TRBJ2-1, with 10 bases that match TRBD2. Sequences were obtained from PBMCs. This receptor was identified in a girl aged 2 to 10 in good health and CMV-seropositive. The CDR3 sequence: CASSFQAGGNYNEQFF. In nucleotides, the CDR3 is TGTGCCAGCAGCTTCCAAGCGGGAGGGAACTACAATGAGCAGTTCTTC.